This T cell receptor beta chain stems from a study of blood T cell repertoires in COVID-19. Study details: The United States, Italy and Spain supplied acute and convalescent COVID-19 samples.

V was pared by 0 bases and J by 9 bases, with 15 bases between. From germline, CDR1 is LGHDT and CDR2 YNNKEL (reference sequence). This CDR3 region has 15 residues. This clone was seen just once. TCRdb's table, derived via immunoSEQ multiplex PCR, lists solely in-frame clones and lacks some. Here the sample spans tens of thousands of clones, 84% being singletons. Sequencing was performed on peripheral blood. The TCR sequence derives from a man in his 70s with acute or convalescent COVID-19. V is TRBV3-1 (or the pseudogene TRBV3-2) and J is TRBJ2-1, with a tentative D call TRBD1 (6 bases). In nucleotides, the CDR3 is TGTGCCAGCAGCCAAGATGGGGGCCCCCAATCTGAGCAGTTCTTC. Protein sequence: CASSQDGGPQSEQFF.